A selection of T cell receptor beta chains follows, all from one sample in a study of vaccination effects on CD4 cells after COVID-19. Data came from immunoSEQ multiplex PCR; TCRdb stores just in-frame clones and leaves some out. The data contain about 70,000 clones, around 70% of them seen just once; the ten biggest clones take up about 4.7%. These receptors have no known antigen. Specimen: CD4+ T cells from PBMCs cultured with HIV peptides, collected before COVID-19 vaccination. The receptors derive from a human donor who had a prior SARS-CoV-2 infection. CDR3s include the opening cysteine and the closing phenylalanine or tryptophan. Each record gives: J gene, V gene, clone size, D gene, CDR3 DNA, CDR3 protein. A D gene is named only where the DNA matches it firmly. A row's size may be missing; if present it is once, few, many or a size class.

>TRBJ2-5|TRBV5-1|few|.
TGCGCCAGCAGCGCTAGGAGCCTCCAAGAGACCCAGTACTTC
CASSARSLQETQYF
>TRBJ1-5|TRBV18|.|.
TGTGCCAGCTCACCAGGACCCTATGTTGCCCAGCATTTT
CASSPGPYVAQHF
>TRBJ2-1|TRBV9|.|TRBD2
TGTGCCAGCAGCGTAGGAGGTCTAGCGGGAAGAACCCTTTACAATGAGCAGTTCTTC
CASSVGGLAGRTLYNEQFF
>TRBJ2-1|TRBV3-1/TRBV3-2|.|.
TGTGCCAGCAGCCAAGGCAGACAGTACAATGAGCAGTTCTTC
CASSQGRQYNEQFF
>TRBJ2-1|TRBV11-3|.|.
TGTGCCAGCAGCTTAGATACAAGCGTTGAGCAGTTCTTC
CASSLDTSVEQFF
>TRBJ2-7|TRBV28|once|TRBD1
TGTGCCAGCAGTTCCAGGACAGGGGGCTCCTACGAGCAGTACTTC
CASSSRTGGSYEQYF
>TRBJ2-5|TRBV2|.|TRBD1
TGTGCCAGGGGGATACGGGACAGAAAAGAGACCCAGTACTTC
CARGIRDRKETQYF
>TRBJ2-1|TRBV7-2|.|TRBD1
TGTGCCAGCAGCTTGGGACAGCCCTCCTACAATGAGCAGTTCTTC
CASSLGQPSYNEQFF
>TRBJ2-5|TRBV5-1|.|TRBD2
TGCGCCAGCAGCTTCGGCTGGGCGGGGGGTCGCGGACGGCAAGAGACCCAGTACTTC
CASSFGWAGGRGRQETQYF
>TRBJ2-7|TRBV11-3|.|TRBD2
TGTGCCAGCAGCCTCGGGAGGGCGCTCTACGAGCAGTACTTC
CASSLGRALYEQYF
>TRBJ2-4|TRBV6-5|.|.
TGTGCCACCCGGACGGAAGGCGTAGCCAAAAACATTCAGTACTTC
CATRTEGVAKNIQYF
>TRBJ2-7|TRBV24-1|.|.
TGTGCCACCAGTTCTTCTAGGCCCCCCTACGAGCAGTACTTC
CATSSSRPPYEQYF
>TRBJ1-4|TRBV27|.|TRBD1
TGTGCCAGCAGTTTACAGGGACAGGGGACTGAAAAACTGTTTTTT
CASSLQGQGTEKLFF
>TRBJ2-7|TRBV10-3|.|.
TGTGCCATTGCCCCCGCTTTGGGGGAGCAGTACTTC
CAIAPALGEQYF
>TRBJ1-4|TRBV2|.|.
TGTGCCAGCAGGGTAACTACAGGGCAGACTAATGAAAAACTGTTTTTT
CASRVTTGQTNEKLFF
>TRBJ1-2|TRBV7-9|.|.
TGTGCCAGCAGCCCATCAAACTATGGCTACACCTTC
CASSPSNYGYTF
>TRBJ2-5|TRBV5-1|.|.
TGCGCCAGCAGCGTCGGACAGACCCAAGAGACCCAGTACTTC
CASSVGQTQETQYF
>TRBJ2-2|TRBV5-6|.|.
TGTGCCAGCAGCCGCAGCACCGGGGAGCTGTTTTTT
CASSRSTGELFF
>TRBJ1-1|TRBV20-1|once|.
TGCAGTGCTAGTAAGGGCTCTGAAGCTTTCTTT
CSASKGSEAFF
>TRBJ2-1|TRBV9|.|.
TGTGCCAGCAATTCCTACAATGAGCAGTTCTTC
CASNSYNEQFF
>TRBJ2-1|TRBV10-3|.|.
TGTGCCATCAGTGAAGGTGGCGGACGGCCCAATGAGCAGTTCTTC
CAISEGGGRPNEQFF
>TRBJ2-1|TRBV27|few|.
TGTGCCAGCAGTTACCTACTAGCTGAACCCTACAATGAGCAGTTCTTC
CASSYLLAEPYNEQFF
>TRBJ1-2|TRBV2|.|TRBD1
TGTGCCAGCAGTGCCGGACAGGGCCTCGGCTACACCTTC
CASSAGQGLGYTF
>TRBJ2-3|TRBV5-1|.|.
TGCGCCAGCAGCGCCCGGGACGCTACAGATACGCAGTATTTT
CASSARDATDTQYF
>TRBJ2-2|TRBV4-1|.|TRBD2
TGCGCCAGCAGCCAAGATCAAGATAGCGGGAGAGCCGGGGAGCTGTTTTTT
CASSQDQDSGRAGELFF
>TRBJ2-3|TRBV29-1|.|.
TGCGTGATTACCGATTTCCGGGCAAATGGAGGCACAGATACGCAGTATTTT
CVITDFRANGGTDTQYF
>TRBJ1-3|TRBV7-3|.|.
TGTGCCAGCAGCTTAGCAGAACCTCCTCCTGGAAACACCATATATTTT
CASSLAEPPPGNTIYF
>TRBJ2-3|TRBV7-3|.|.
TGTGCCAGCAGCTTAAGCGGGAGCACAGATACGCAGTATTTT
CASSLSGSTDTQYF
>TRBJ1-6|TRBV7-2|.|.
TGTGCCAGCAGCTTACCGGGAGTCACCCTCCACTTT
CASSLPGVTLHF
>TRBJ2-5|TRBV5-1|.|TRBD1
TGCGCCAGCAGCTCGGGACAGGCCCAAGAGACCCAGTACTTC
CASSSGQAQETQYF
>TRBJ2-7|TRBV5-6|.|.
TGTGCCAGCAGCTTGGATCTGGGCGCCTACGAGCAGTACTTC
CASSLDLGAYEQYF
>TRBJ1-2|TRBV3-1/TRBV3-2|.|.
TGTGCCAGCAGCCAAGTGTCCGGGGCTCTTCATGGCTACACCTTC
CASSQVSGALHGYTF
>TRBJ1-5|TRBV6-1|.|.
TGTGCCAGCAGTGAAGCCAGGGGCAATCAGCCCCAGCATTTT
CASSEARGNQPQHF
>TRBJ2-1|TRBV9|.|.
TGTGCCAGCAGCGTAGGGACAAGCAATTACAATGAGCAGTTCTTC
CASSVGTSNYNEQFF
>TRBJ2-7|TRBV11-3|.|.
TGTGCCAGCAGCTTATGGGCCAACGACTACGAGCAGTACTTC
CASSLWANDYEQYF
>TRBJ2-1|TRBV5-1|.|.
TGCGCCAGCAGCTTAGGGAGGGGGCGCAGCGGGTGGGGGCAATACTACAATGAGCAGTTCTTC
CASSLGRGRSGWGQYYNEQFF
>TRBJ2-5|TRBV5-6|.|TRBD1
TGTGCCAGCAGCTCGGACAGGGAAGAGACCCAGTACTTC
CASSSDREETQYF
>TRBJ2-1|TRBV3-1/TRBV3-2|few|TRBD2
TGTGCCAGCAGCCGCCTTCGGGGGGGTGGGGCATCCTACAATGAGCAGTTCTTC
CASSRLRGGGASYNEQFF
>TRBJ2-5|TRBV7-2|.|TRBD2
TGTGCCAGCAGCAAACCGGGACTAGCGGGAGAGACCCAGTACTTC
CASSKPGLAGETQYF
>TRBJ2-5|TRBV5-1|.|.
TGCGCCAGCAGCGGGCTGGGGACGCAAGAGACCCAGTACTTC
CASSGLGTQETQYF
>TRBJ2-7|TRBV27|.|.
TGTGCCAGCAGTTTATATCTCGGGTCGGGTTCCTACGAGCAGTACTTC
CASSLYLGSGSYEQYF
>TRBJ1-1|TRBV7-3|.|.
TGTGCCAGCAGTATTAACCCTACCGGGGGGCACACTGAAGCTTTCTTT
CASSINPTGGHTEAFF
>TRBJ2-3|TRBV5-6|few|.
TGTGCCAGCAGCTTTGTCTCCGGGATATCAGATACGCAGTATTTT
CASSFVSGISDTQYF
>TRBJ2-3|TRBV3-1/TRBV3-2|.|.
TGTGCCAGCAGCCAAGATCTGCCGGGGCGGGGCGCAGATACGCAGTATTTT
CASSQDLPGRGADTQYF
>TRBJ2-1|TRBV7-2|few|TRBD1
TGTGCCAGCAGCGTAGGACAGGGGGCGTTTGAGCAGTTCTTC
CASSVGQGAFEQFF
>TRBJ1-2|TRBV5-6|.|.
TGTGCCAGCAGCTCCCGGGAATTGGGCGACAAGGACTATGGCTACACCTTC
CASSSRELGDKDYGYTF
>TRBJ2-7|TRBV5-4|few|.
TGTGCCAGCAGCTTATCTGGGAATAAGCAGTACTTC
CASSLSGNKQYF
>TRBJ2-5|TRBV29-1|.|.
TGCAGCGTTGGGGGGGCCTCGGGGGAGACCCAGTACTTC
CSVGGASGETQYF
>TRBJ2-7|TRBV21-1|once|.
TGTGCCAGCAGCACCCGGGACACCACCATTAAAACCACCTACGAGCAGTACTTC
CASSTRDTTIKTTYEQYF
>TRBJ2-7|TRBV7-2|.|.
TGTGCCAGCAGCTTAGCGGGGGGCACTGGCGAGCAGTACTTC
CASSLAGGTGEQYF
>TRBJ2-1|TRBV7-9|once|TRBD2
TGTGCCAGCAGTCATGGCGGGAGCTACAATGAGCAGTTCTTC
CASSHGGSYNEQFF
>TRBJ2-1|TRBV30|.|TRBD2
TGTGCCTGGGCTAACTACAGATCTAGGACTAGCGCGAGCTACAATGAGCAGTTCTTC
CAWANYRSRTSASYNEQFF
>TRBJ2-5|TRBV3-1/TRBV3-2|.|TRBD2
TGTGCCAGTTCGGGTGGACTAGTCGAAGAGACCCAGTACTTC
CASSGGLVEETQYF
>TRBJ2-7|TRBV3-1/TRBV3-2|.|.
TGTGCCAGCAGCCAAGTAGTTGGCTACGAGCAGTACTTC
CASSQVVGYEQYF
>TRBJ1-5|TRBV4-1|.|.
TGCGCCAGCAGCCAAGATAGCTTTGGGGGCCAGCCCCAGCATTTT
CASSQDSFGGQPQHF
>TRBJ1-3|TRBV5-1|.|.
TGCGCCAGCAGCCCGGGACACCAGAGCTCTGGAAACACCATATATTTT
CASSPGHQSSGNTIYF
>TRBJ1-5|TRBV6-2/TRBV6-3|.|TRBD1
TGTGCCAGCAGTTTGAGGGGGCCTCAGCCCCAGCATTTT
CASSLRGPQPQHF
>TRBJ2-7|TRBV2|.|.
TGTGCCAGCACTCGGGACCGAAACTACGAGCAGTACTTC
CASTRDRNYEQYF
>TRBJ2-7|TRBV6-1|.|TRBD2
TGTGCCAGCAGTGAAGTGTCGGGGGGCGAGCAGTACTTC
CASSEVSGGEQYF
>TRBJ1-1|TRBV5-1|.|TRBD1
TGCGCCACCAAAGGAACAGGGGCGAACACTGAAGCTTTCTTT
CATKGTGANTEAFF